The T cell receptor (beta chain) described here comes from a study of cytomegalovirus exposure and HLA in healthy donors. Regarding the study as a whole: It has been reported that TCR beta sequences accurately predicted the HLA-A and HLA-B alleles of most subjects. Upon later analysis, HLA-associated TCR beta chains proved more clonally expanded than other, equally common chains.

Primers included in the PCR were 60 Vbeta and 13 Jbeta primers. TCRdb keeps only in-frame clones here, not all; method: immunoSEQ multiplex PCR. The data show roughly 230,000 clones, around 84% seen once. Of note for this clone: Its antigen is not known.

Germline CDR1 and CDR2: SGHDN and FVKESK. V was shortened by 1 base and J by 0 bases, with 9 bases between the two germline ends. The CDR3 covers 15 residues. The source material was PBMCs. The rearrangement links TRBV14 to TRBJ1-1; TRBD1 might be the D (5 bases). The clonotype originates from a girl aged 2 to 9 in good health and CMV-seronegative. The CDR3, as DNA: TGTGCCAGCAGCCAAGTCCCAGGGTTGAACACTGAAGCTTTCTTT. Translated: CASSQVPGLNTEAFF.